This T cell receptor (beta chain) was captured by sequencing in a study of blood T cell repertoires in COVID-19. This clone appeared once. Assay: immunoSEQ multiplex PCR; the TCRdb copy retains only in-frame clones and omits some. The data show over 120,000 clones, approximately 89% seen once. The CDR3 is 13 amino acids. V was pared by 4 bases and J by 5 bases, with 11 bases between. Germline values: CDR1 KGHSH, CDR2 LQKENI. This sequence originates from a human donor in a cohort sampled during active COVID-19. The chain employs TRBV18 and TRBJ1-1; tentatively, D is TRBD1 (5 bases). The sequencing input was peripheral blood. The DNA of the CDR3 is TGTGCCAGCTCACTTGCGGGGGGAACTGAAGCTTTCTTT. This codes for CASSLAGGTEAFF. Using reference TRBV18 and TRBJ1-1 for the parts outside the CDR3, the full variable domain is NAGVMQNPRHLVRRRGQEARLRCSPMKGHSHVYWYRQLPEEGLKFMVYLQKENIIDESGMPKERFSAEFPKEGPSILRIQQVVRGDSAAYFCASSLAGGTEAFFGQGTRLTVV.